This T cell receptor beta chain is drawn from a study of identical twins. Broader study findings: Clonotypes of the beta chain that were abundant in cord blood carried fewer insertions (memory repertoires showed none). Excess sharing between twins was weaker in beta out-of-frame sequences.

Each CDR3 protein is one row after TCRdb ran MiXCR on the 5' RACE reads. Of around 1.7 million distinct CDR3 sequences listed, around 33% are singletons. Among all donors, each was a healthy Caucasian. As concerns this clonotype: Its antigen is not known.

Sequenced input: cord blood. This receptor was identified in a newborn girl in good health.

CDR3 DNA: TGTGCCAGCAGCTTCCCCCGTTTGCGGGAGAGTTACAATGAGCAGTACTTC. Translated, it gives CASSFPRLRESYNEQYF. The chain joins TRBV7-2 to TRBJ2-7, with 7 bases lining up with TRBD2. V was pared by 3 bases and J by 7 bases, with 18 bases of the junction left unmatched. Germline V gives CDR1 SGHTA, CDR2 FQGNSA. CDR3 length: 17 amino acids.